This T cell receptor (beta chain) was sequenced for a study of blood T cell repertoires in COVID-19. Study details: The United States, Italy and Spain supplied acute and convalescent COVID-19 samples. In each case, the material was cDNA or gDNA derived from T cells, B-cell-depleted T cells, or PBMCs.

V shed 2 bases and J shed 9 bases, with 16 bases lying between them. This CDR3 spans 14 amino acids. From germline, CDR1 is SGHVS and CDR2 FQNEAQ. As handled by the study authors: Cell counts per sample came from amplifying reference gene primers. Measured with immunoSEQ multiplex PCR; TCRdb has only the in-frame clones, and not every one. The D gene and trimming were derived from the DNA, and the V and J assignments and clone size from that table. This sample has fewer than 250,000 clones, with 85% to 90% found just once. This clone occurred a few times. Participants spanned ages about 18 to 90 years and resided in 20 to 30 US areas.

This chain uses TRBV7-8 with TRBJ1-2; D is possibly TRBD1 (5 bases). The TCR originated in a woman aged 45-65 years with acute COVID-19. The material sequenced was PBMCs or T cells enriched from blood (not recorded which). The CDR3 DNA reads as TGTGCCAGCAGCTTAAGGCGGGGGGGGTTGAGCTACACCTTC. The encoded protein is CASSLRRGGLSYTF.